These T cell receptor beta chains were read from a single sample in a study of blood T cell repertoires in COVID-19. Clones were read by immunoSEQ multiplex PCR, and TCRdb kept only the in-frame ones, dropping some. Here the sample spans 200,000 to 250,000 clones, around 80% being singletons. Sequencing was done on a sample of peripheral blood. The receptors come from a human donor in a cohort sampled during active COVID-19. CDR3s include the opening cysteine and the closing phenylalanine or tryptophan. The D gene is left open where the match is weak. Some rows have no size entry. The others give once, few or many, or a class for an expanded clone.

CDR3: CASSARQSTNEKLFF
DNA: TGTGCCAGCAGTGCTCGACAGTCAACTAATGAAAAACTGTTTTTT
V: TRBV2
J: TRBJ1-4
size: .
D: .

CDR3: CASSFGGGAYTGELFF
DNA: TGTGCCAGCAGCTTCGGCGGGGGGGCTTACACCGGGGAGCTGTTTTTT
V: TRBV7-2
J: TRBJ2-2
size: .
D: TRBD2

CDR3: CASSLGQTRFDTEAFF
DNA: TGTGCCAGCAGCCTCGGACAGACCAGATTCGACACTGAAGCTTTCTTT
V: TRBV4-2
J: TRBJ1-1
size: .
D: .

CDR3: CASSTQGLATDTQYF
DNA: TGTGCCAGTAGTACCCAGGGACTAGCAACAGATACGCAGTATTTT
V: TRBV19
J: TRBJ2-3
size: .
D: TRBD2

CDR3: CASSLTLASRIDEQFF
DNA: TGTGCCAGCAGCTTAACTCTGGCTAGCCGTATCGATGAGCAGTTCTTC
V: TRBV11-2
J: TRBJ2-1
size: .
D: .

CDR3: CATRDRVSGNQPQHF
DNA: TGTGCCACCCGAGACAGGGTATCAGGCAATCAGCCCCAGCATTTT
V: TRBV24-1
J: TRBJ1-5
size: .
D: TRBD1

CDR3: CASSLNGGRETQYF
DNA: TGTGCCAGCAGCTTGAATGGGGGCCGGGAGACCCAGTACTTC
V: TRBV5-4
J: TRBJ2-5
size: few
D: .

CDR3: CSVTQGEGTEAFF
DNA: TGCAGCGTTACACAGGGCGAGGGCACTGAAGCTTTCTTT
V: TRBV29-1
J: TRBJ1-1
size: .
D: .

CDR3: CASSQGRSRVTNNEQFF
DNA: TGTGCCAGCAGCCAAGGTCGTTCGCGGGTAACAAACAATGAGCAGTTCTTC
V: TRBV3-1/TRBV3-2
J: TRBJ2-1
size: .
D: .

CDR3: CASSFQWDYSTDTQYF
DNA: TGTGCCAGCAGTTTCCAGTGGGACTATAGCACAGATACGCAGTATTTT
V: TRBV27
J: TRBJ2-3
size: .
D: TRBD2